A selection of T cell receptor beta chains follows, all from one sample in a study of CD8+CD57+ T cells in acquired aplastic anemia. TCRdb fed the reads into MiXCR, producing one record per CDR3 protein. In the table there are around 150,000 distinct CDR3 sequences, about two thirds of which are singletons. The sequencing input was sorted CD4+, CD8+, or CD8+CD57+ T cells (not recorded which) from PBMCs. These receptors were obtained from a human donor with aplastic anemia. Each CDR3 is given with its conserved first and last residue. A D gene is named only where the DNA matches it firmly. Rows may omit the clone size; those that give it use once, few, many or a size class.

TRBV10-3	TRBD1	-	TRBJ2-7	CAISGGQGTTYEQYF	TGTGCCATCAGTGGAGGACAGGGGACAACTTACGAGCAGTACTTC
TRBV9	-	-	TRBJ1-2	CASSVTGSRGYTF	TGTGCCAGCAGCGTAACAGGGTCTCGTGGCTACACCTTC
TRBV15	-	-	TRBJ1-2	CATRDPHYGYTF	TGTGCCACCAGAGACCCCCACTATGGCTACACCTTC
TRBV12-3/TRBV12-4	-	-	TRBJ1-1	CASTMEGTEAFF	TGTGCCAGCACCATGGAGGGGACTGAAGCTTTCTTT
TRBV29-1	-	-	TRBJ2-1	CSAGNHDEQFF	TGCAGTGCAGGGAATCACGATGAGCAGTTCTTC
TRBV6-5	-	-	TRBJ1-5	CATGNARPGSNQPQHF	TGTGCCACCGGAAACGCCAGGCCTGGTAGCAATCAGCCCCAGCATTTT
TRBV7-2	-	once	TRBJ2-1	CASSPRGRLTYNEQFF	TGTGCCAGCAGCCCCCGGGGGAGACTAACCTACAATGAGCAGTTCTTC
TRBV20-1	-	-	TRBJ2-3	CSARGPGDTQYF	TGCAGTGCTAGAGGCCCAGGGGATACGCAGTATTTT
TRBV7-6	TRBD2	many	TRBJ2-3	CASSLPLAGGPLWDTQYF	TGTGCCAGCAGCTTGCCCTTAGCGGGAGGGCCATTATGGGATACGCAGTATTTT
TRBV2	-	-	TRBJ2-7	CASSVAVLVPYEQYF	TGTGCCAGCAGTGTGGCAGTACTAGTACCTTACGAGCAGTACTTC
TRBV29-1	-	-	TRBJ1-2	CSVEEVLGYGYTF	TGCAGCGTTGAAGAGGTACTGGGTTATGGCTACACCTTC
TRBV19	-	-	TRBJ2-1	CASSSGGLEEYNEQFF	TGTGCCAGTAGTTCTGGGGGGCTGGAAGAGTACAATGAGCAGTTCTTC
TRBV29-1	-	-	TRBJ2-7	CSVEDGTHEQYF	TGCAGCGTTGAAGATGGGACCCACGAGCAGTACTTC
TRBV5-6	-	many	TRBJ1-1	CASSPGEPTEAFF	TGTGCCAGCAGCCCAGGGGAGCCCACTGAAGCTTTCTTT
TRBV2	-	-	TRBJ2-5	CASMVRWGETQYF	TGTGCCAGCATGGTTCGTTGGGGGGAGACCCAGTACTTC
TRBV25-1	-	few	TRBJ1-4	CASSERGGGEKLFF	TGTGCCAGCAGTGAAAGAGGGGGAGGTGAAAAACTGTTTTTT
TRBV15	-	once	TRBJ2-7	CATSSNGQSIYEQYF	TGTGCCACCAGCAGTAACGGACAGTCCATCTACGAGCAGTACTTC
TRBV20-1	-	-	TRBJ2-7	CSAIDNPEEQYF	TGCAGTGCTATCGATAACCCGGAGGAGCAGTACTTC
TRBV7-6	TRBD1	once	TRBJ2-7	CASSGQGAYEQYF	TGTGCCAGCAGCGGACAGGGGGCCTACGAGCAGTACTTC
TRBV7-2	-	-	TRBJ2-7	CASSRTISTRDEQYF	TGTGCCAGCAGCCGCACGATATCAACCAGGGACGAGCAGTACTTC
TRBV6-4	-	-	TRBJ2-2	CASSDSGELFF	TGTGCCAGCAGTGACTCCGGTGAGCTGTTTTTT
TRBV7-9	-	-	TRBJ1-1	CASSLAQGRNPEAFF	TGTGCCAGCAGCCTCGCGCAGGGTCGAAACCCTGAAGCTTTCTTT
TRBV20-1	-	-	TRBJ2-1	CSARDLSVTMGSYNEQFF	TGCAGTGCTAGAGATTTATCGGTCACCATGGGCTCCTACAATGAGCAGTTCTTC
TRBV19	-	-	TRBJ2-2	CASSIVGGGNTGELFF	TGTGCCAGTAGTATAGTGGGGGGAGGGAACACCGGGGAGCTGTTTTTT
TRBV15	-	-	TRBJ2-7	CATSRDVGNSYEQYF	TGTGCCACCAGCAGAGATGTAGGCAACTCCTACGAGCAGTACTTC
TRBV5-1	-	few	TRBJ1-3	CASSFTNTIYF	TGCGCCAGCAGCTTTACGAACACCATATATTTT
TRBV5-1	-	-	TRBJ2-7	CASSGGTVYEQYF	TGCGCCAGCAGCGGAGGGACAGTCTACGAGCAGTACTTC
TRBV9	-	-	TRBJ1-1	CASSVVSGAHTEAFF	TGTGCCAGCAGCGTGGTATCGGGGGCGCATACTGAAGCTTTCTTT
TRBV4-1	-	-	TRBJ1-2	CASSPSRGTYGYTF	TGCGCCAGCAGCCCCTCACGAGGCACCTATGGCTACACCTTC
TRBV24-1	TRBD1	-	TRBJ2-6	CATSDGTGLSGANVLTF	TGTGCCACCAGTGATGGGACAGGTCTTTCTGGGGCCAACGTCCTGACTTTC
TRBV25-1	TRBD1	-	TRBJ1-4	CASSSTGGEKLFF	TGTGCCAGCAGTTCTACAGGGGGTGAAAAACTGTTTTTT
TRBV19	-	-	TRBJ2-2	CASSGGNTGELFF	TGTGCCAGTAGTGGTGGGAACACCGGGGAGCTGTTTTTT
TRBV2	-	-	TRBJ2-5	CASSYWTNQETQYF	TGTGCCAGCAGTTACTGGACGAACCAAGAGACCCAGTACTTC
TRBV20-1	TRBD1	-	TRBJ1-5	CSASQGARQPQHF	TGCAGTGCTAGTCAGGGGGCCCGGCAGCCCCAGCATTTT
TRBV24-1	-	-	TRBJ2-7	CATSVSRGSWNYEQYF	TGTGCCACCAGTGTTTCCCGAGGGAGTTGGAACTACGAGCAGTACTTC
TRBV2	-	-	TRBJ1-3	CASCLGRAMPGNTIYF	TGTGCCAGCTGCTTGGGCCGCGCAATGCCTGGAAACACCATATATTTT